The clone carrying this TCR beta chain is labeled medium-sized. The data were taken from a study of metastatic and nonmetastatic thyroid tumors. Ahead of thyroid surgery, no patient had received treatment of any kind. The V gene lost 5 bases and the J gene lost 4 bases, with 6 bases spanning the gap. The CDR3 spans 13 residues. Germline CDR1 and CDR2: LNHDA and SQIVND (reference sequence). In the original analysis: Building a distant-metastasis classifier for papillary thyroid cancer drew on CDR3 differences across clinicopathological groups. TCRdb re-called the PCR reads via MiXCR. TCRdb, not the authors, supplied the V and J calls. The sample contains 7,500 to 9,500 clones, more than 20% of which appear only once.

Source material: tumor tissue. This TCR came from a female donor with papillary thyroid cancer or a benign thyroid nodule (not recorded which). Some clones in this sample may be carry-over from other donors' samples. V and J are TRBV19 and TRBJ2-6; no definite D call. The CDR3 bases are TGTGCCAGTAGTGCAGTCGGGGCCAACGTCCTGACTTTC. Residues: CASSAVGANVLTF.